This TCR beta chain is drawn from a study of cytomegalovirus exposure and HLA in healthy donors. Study-level findings and limits: The authors listed 180 or so TCR beta chains as cytomegalovirus-associated.

With 0 bases removed from V and 7 bases from J, the gap between germline ends came to 6 bases. From germline, CDR1 is GTSNPN and CDR2 SVGIG (reference sequence). CDR3 length equals 11 residues. In regard to this clone: Its target is not known.

Profiling relied on immunoSEQ multiplex PCR, and the TCRdb table lists in-frame clones only, not all of them. The sample lists tens of thousands of clones, roughly 90% seen once, with 2% to 2.5% in the top ten. The receptor was isolated from a man aged 25-45 years in good health and CMV-seronegative. The sample taken for sequencing was PBMCs. The chain couples TRBV30 to TRBJ1-2; the D gene is possibly TRBD1 (6 bases). The CDR3 reads CAWSVGAGYTF. CDR3 nucleotides: TGTGCCTGGAGTGTGGGGGCTGGCTACACCTTC. Full variable domain (rest looked up from reference TRBV30 and TRBJ1-2): SQTIHQWPATLVQPVGSPLSLECTVEGTSNPNLYWYRQAAGRGLQLLFYSVGIGQISSEVPQNLSASRPQDRQFILSSKKLLLSDSGFYLCAWSVGAGYTFGSGTRLTVV.